The 3 T cell receptor beta chains presented below share a single source sample, sequenced in a study of blood T cell repertoires in COVID-19. This table comes from immunoSEQ multiplex PCR, and its TCRdb copy is limited to in-frame clones, with some not included. Of some 100,000 clones detected, about 89% appear once; the ten largest clones hold 15% to 20%. Sequencing input: peripheral blood. The source of these receptors is a human donor with acute or convalescent COVID-19. The donor label of this sample is uncertain.

The chain has TRBV19 and TRBJ2-2; 10 bases are shared with TRBD1. Trimming took 2 bases from V and 0 from J; bases not matched to a gene: 9. This CDR3 contains 19 residues. Germline CDR1 and CDR2: LNHDA and SQIVND (reference sequence). The CDR3 protein is CASSIKSDRGPSNTGELFF. CDR3 in DNA: TGTGCCAGTAGTATAAAATCCGACAGGGGGCCTTCGAACACCGGGGAGCTGTTTTTT. The variable domain in full, completed from reference TRBV19 and TRBJ2-2, reads DGGITQSPKYLFRKEGQNVTLSCEQNLNHDAMYWYRQDPGQGLRLIYYSQIVNDFQKGDIAEGYSVSREKKESFPLTVTSAQKNPTAFYLCASSIKSDRGPSNTGELFFGEGSRLTVL.

A word on this clone: Compared with germline, one end of the junction differs, possibly owing to a read error. The chain recombines TRBV5-1 with TRBJ1-1; tentative D call: TRBD1 (6 bases). Germline V gene data show CDR1 as SGHRS and CDR2 as YFSETQ. This CDR3 has 15 residues. Here the CDR3 reads CASRLDGTFLTEAFF. CDR3 coding DNA: TGCGCCAGCAGATTGGACGGGACATTTCTTACTGAAGCTTTCTTT. Complete variable domain (other parts from reference TRBV5-1 and TRBJ1-1): KAGVTQTPRYLIKTRGQQVTLSCSPISGHRSVSWYQQTPGQGLQFLFEYFSETQRNKGNFPGRFSGRQFSNSRSEMNVSTLELGDSALYLCASRLDGTFLTEAFFGQGTRLTVV.

This chain uses TRBV19 with TRBJ1-2, with 10 nucleotides matching TRBD1. The CDR3 has 15 amino acids. The V gene's germline CDR1 is LNHDA and CDR2 SQIVND (reference sequence). Losses at the gene ends were 7 bases for V and 2 bases for J; bases not matched to a gene: 7. CDR3 bases: TGTGCCAGTACCCCCGGGACAGGGGCGAACTATGGCTACACCTTC. Protein product: CASTPGTGANYGYTF.